This paragraph covers one TCR beta chain sequence. The junction and the germline gene differ at one end; a read error may be behind it. The data belong to a study of blood T cell repertoires in COVID-19. Study-level background: Researchers got acute and convalescent COVID-19 samples from the United States, Italy and Spain. PBMCs, B-cell-depleted T cells, or T cells were the source of the cDNA or gDNA that made up the material.

The CDR3 totals 13 residues. Germline CDR1 LNHDA, CDR2 SQIVND (reference sequence). Original methodology: Cell counts per sample came from amplifying reference gene primers. The method was immunoSEQ multiplex PCR; TCRdb's version includes in-frame clones alone and lacks a portion of them. V and J calls and clone size are given by that table; D and trimming were obtained from the DNA. Altogether 160,000 or so clones are present, around 81% being singletons, with the ten largest covering roughly 9.6%. The TCR sequence derives from a man aged 55 to 70 with active or convalescent COVID-19. Sequenced input: peripheral blood. The chain uses TRBV19 and TRBJ1-6; D is possibly TRBD1 (6 bases). The CDR3 here is CASSPNRDSTLHF. In DNA, the CDR3 is TGTGCCAGTAGTCCAAACAGGGATTCAACCCTCCACTTT.